One sample yielded the 8 T cell receptor beta chains listed below, sequenced in a study of T-cell reconstitution after alpha-beta-depleted transplantation in children. The authors prepared the TCRbeta library with unique molecular identifiers. TCRdb passed the PCR reads through MiXCR, listing each CDR3 protein once. The profile shows 450,000 to 600,000 distinct CDR3 sequences, about an eighth of them singletons. The sample was PBMCs, mostly from graft donor cells, taken 360 days after TCRalphabeta/CD19-depleted stem cell transplant. Receptors were obtained from a male patient younger than 18 who had a stem cell transplant for acute myeloid leukemia, so the T cells may come from the graft donor.

This clonotype has a handful of counts. This chain connects TRBV19 to TRBJ2-1, with D maybe TRBD2 (6 bases). The V and J ends lost 4 bases and 0 bases respectively, with 16 bases between them. Germline CDR1 and CDR2: LNHDA and SQIVND (reference sequence). The CDR3 runs 17 residues. CDR3 in amino acids: CASSNRDWLTSYNEQFF. In DNA form, the CDR3 reads TGTGCCAGTAGTAATCGGGACTGGCTGACCTCCTACAATGAGCAGTTCTTC.

This clonotype has only a few counts. This chain links TRBV6-2 or TRBV6-3 with TRBJ2-1, with 8 nucleotides matching TRBD1. The J segment lost 3 bases and the V segment lost 6 bases, leaving 10 bases of the junction unmatched. Germline CDR1 reads MNHEY; CDR2 reads SVGEGT. The CDR3 runs 16 residues. CDR3 nucleotide sequence: TGTGCCAGCAGCCGAGGGACAGGAGGGGTCTACAATGAGCAGTTCTTC. It is translated as CASSRGTGGVYNEQFF.

This clonotype turned up a few times. The J gene is TRBJ2-7, the V gene TRBV28; D tentatively reads TRBD1 or TRBD2 (5 bases each). Germline lookup yields CDR1 MDHEN and CDR2 SYDVKM. V lost 4 bases to trimming and J lost 2 bases, with 15 bases between them. The CDR3 is 15 residues long. The CDR3 sequence: CASSSIRDHTYEQYF. The CDR3 DNA reads TGTGCCAGCAGTTCTATCCGGGACCATACCTACGAGCAGTACTTC.

This clonotype occurred a few times. The chain links TRBV20-1 to TRBJ2-1; no reliable D call. Germline V lookup: CDR1 DFQATT, CDR2 SNEGSKA (reference sequence). The length of the CDR3 is 13 residues. The V and J ends lost 6 bases and 0 bases respectively, with 9 bases between them. The CDR3: CSARADSYNEQFF. In DNA form, the CDR3 reads TGCAGTGCCCGGGCGGACTCCTACAATGAGCAGTTCTTC.

This clonotype occurred a few times. The chain links TRBV28 to TRBJ2-1; D not certain. The V gene's germline CDR1 is MDHEN and CDR2 SYDVKM. The V gene lost 2 bases and the J gene lost 2 bases, with 10 bases spanning the gap. The CDR3 is made up of 15 amino acids. The CDR3 nucleotides are TGTGCCAGCAGTTTAATGACGGTTCCCTACAATGAGCAGTTCTTC. Residues: CASSLMTVPYNEQFF.

The rearrangement uses TRBV4-3 and TRBJ2-7, with 11 bases fitting TRBD2. Trimming at V came to 4 bases and at J to 3 bases, leaving 8 bases not matched to a gene. The germline CDR1 and CDR2 sequences are LGHNA and YSLEER. The CDR3 consists of 16 residues. Here the CDR3 DNA reads TGCGCCAGCAGCCTGAAACCCGGGACTAGCGGCTACGAGCAGTACTTC. It codes for CASSLKPGTSGYEQYF.

The rearrangement links TRBV20-1 to TRBJ2-5; D is unresolved. This CDR3 spans 11 amino acids. Trimming stripped 4 bases from V and 1 base from J, with 4 bases between. In germline, CDR1 is DFQATT, CDR2 SNEGSKA (reference sequence). CDR3 protein: CSATPQETQYF. Here the CDR3 DNA reads TGCAGTGCTACACCCCAAGAGACCCAGTACTTC.

This clonotype appeared a few times. The chain employs TRBV10-3 and TRBJ2-5, with D possibly called TRBD1 or TRBD2 (5 bases each). Per the germline V gene, CDR1 is ENHRY and CDR2 is SYGVKD. The germline V and J ends were trimmed by 1 base and 3 bases, with 9 bases remaining between them. The CDR3 consists of 14 residues. The CDR3 here is CAISEWGFKETQYF. The CDR3 DNA is TGTGCCATCAGTGAGTGGGGGTTCAAAGAGACCCAGTACTTC.